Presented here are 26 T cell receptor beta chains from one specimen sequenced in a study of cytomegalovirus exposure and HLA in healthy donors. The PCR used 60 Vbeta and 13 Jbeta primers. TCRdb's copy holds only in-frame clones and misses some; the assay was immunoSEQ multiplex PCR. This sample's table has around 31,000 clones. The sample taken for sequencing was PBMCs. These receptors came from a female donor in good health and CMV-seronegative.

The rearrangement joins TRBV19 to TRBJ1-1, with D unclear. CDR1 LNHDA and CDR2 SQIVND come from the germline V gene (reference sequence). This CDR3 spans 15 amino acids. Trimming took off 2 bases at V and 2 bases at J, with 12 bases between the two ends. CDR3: CASSILRERNTEAFF. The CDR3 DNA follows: TGTGCCAGTAGTATACTTCGTGAGAGAAACACTGAAGCTTTCTTT.

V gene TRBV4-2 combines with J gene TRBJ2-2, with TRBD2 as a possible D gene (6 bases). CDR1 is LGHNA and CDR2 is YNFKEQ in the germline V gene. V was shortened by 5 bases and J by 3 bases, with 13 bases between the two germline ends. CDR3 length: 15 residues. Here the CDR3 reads CASSSSGTHTGELFF. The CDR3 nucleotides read TGTGCCAGCAGCTCCTCCGGGACTCACACCGGGGAGCTGTTTTTT.

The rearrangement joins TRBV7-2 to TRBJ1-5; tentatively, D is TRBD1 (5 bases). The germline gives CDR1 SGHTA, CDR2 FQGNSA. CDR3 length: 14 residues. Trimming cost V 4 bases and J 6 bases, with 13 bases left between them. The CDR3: CASSSTWGGQPQHF. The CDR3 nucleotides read TGTGCCAGCAGCTCCACCTGGGGGGGTCAGCCCCAGCATTTT.

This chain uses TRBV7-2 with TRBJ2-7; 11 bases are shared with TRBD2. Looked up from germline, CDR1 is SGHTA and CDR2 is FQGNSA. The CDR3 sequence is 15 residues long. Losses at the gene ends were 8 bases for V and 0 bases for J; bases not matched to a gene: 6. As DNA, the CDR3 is TGTGCCAGCGCCATGGGACTAGCGGTCTCCTACGAGCAGTACTTC. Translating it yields CASAMGLAVSYEQYF. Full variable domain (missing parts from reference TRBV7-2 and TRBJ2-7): GAGVSQSPSNKVTEKGKDVELRCDPISGHTALYWYRQSLGQGLEFLIYFQGNSAPDKSGLPSDRFSAERTGGSVSTLTIQRTQQEDSAVYLCASAMGLAVSYEQYFGPGTRLTVT.

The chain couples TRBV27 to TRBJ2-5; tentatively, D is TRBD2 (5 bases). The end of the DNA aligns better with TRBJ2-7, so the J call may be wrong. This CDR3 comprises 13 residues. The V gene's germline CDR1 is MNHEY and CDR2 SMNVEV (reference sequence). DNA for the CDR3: TGTGCCAGCAGTTCTCGGGAATCGTACGAGCAGTACTTC. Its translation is CASSSRESYEQYF.

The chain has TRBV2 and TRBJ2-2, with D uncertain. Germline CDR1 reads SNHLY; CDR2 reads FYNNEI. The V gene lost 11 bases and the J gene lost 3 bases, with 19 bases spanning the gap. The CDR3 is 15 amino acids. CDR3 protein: CAASIAGTDTGELFF. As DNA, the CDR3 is TGTGCCGCCAGCATCGCAGGAACGGACACCGGGGAGCTGTTTTTT.

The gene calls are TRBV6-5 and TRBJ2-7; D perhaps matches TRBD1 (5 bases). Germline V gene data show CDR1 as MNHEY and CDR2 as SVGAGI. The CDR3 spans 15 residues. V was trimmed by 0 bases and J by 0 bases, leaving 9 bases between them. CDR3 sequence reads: CASSYSRQPSYEQYF. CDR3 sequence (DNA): TGTGCCAGCAGTTACTCTCGACAGCCCTCCTACGAGCAGTACTTC.

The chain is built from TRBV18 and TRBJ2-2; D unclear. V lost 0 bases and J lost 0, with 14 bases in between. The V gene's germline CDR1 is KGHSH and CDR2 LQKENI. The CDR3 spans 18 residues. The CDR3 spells CASSPPLAGLTNTGELFF. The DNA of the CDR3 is TGTGCCAGCTCACCACCGTTGGCAGGCCTTACGAACACCGGGGAGCTGTTTTTT. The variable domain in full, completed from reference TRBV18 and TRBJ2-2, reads NAGVMQNPRHLVRRRGQEARLRCSPMKGHSHVYWYRQLPEEGLKFMVYLQKENIIDESGMPKERFSAEFPKEGPSILRIQQVVRGDSAAYFCASSPPLAGLTNTGELFFGEGSRLTVL.

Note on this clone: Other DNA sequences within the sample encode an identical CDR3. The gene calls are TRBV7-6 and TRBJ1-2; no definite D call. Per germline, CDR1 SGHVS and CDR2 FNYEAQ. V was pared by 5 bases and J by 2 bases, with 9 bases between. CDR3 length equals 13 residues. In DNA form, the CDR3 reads TGTGCCAGCAGCCCCACCGGGAACTATGGCTACACCTTC. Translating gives CASSPTGNYGYTF.

The CDR3 coding sequence is TGTGCTAGTGGTTTAGCCGGAACGGGAGGAAACACCATATATTTT. Protein sequence: CASGLAGTGGNTIYF. The chain has TRBV12-5 and TRBJ1-3; D gene uncertain. Between the trimmed V and J ends, which lost 3 bases and 4 bases, there was a span of 13 bases. Germline V gene lookup returns CDR1 LGHNT and CDR2 FRNRAP. This CDR3 spans 15 amino acids.

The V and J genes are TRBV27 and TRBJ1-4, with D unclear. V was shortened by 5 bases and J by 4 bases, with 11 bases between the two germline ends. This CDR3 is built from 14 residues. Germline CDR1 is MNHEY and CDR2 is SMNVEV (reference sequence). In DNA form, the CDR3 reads TGTGCCAGCAGTGTACCGGGGAATAATGAAAAACTGTTTTTT. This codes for CASSVPGNNEKLFF.

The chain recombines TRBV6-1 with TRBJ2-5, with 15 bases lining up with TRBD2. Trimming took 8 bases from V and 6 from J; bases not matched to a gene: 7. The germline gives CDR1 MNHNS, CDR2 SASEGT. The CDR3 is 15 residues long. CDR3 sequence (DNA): TGTGCCAGCGGACTAGCGGGGGGGCCTTGGCAGACCCAGTACTTC. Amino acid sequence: CASGLAGGPWQTQYF.

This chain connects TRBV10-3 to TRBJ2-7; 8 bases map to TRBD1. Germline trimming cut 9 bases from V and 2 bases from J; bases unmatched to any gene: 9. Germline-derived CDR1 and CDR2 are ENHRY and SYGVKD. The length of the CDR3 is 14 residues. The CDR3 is CAIHSGTGPYEQYF. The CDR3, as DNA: TGTGCCATACACAGTGGGACAGGCCCCTACGAGCAGTACTTC.

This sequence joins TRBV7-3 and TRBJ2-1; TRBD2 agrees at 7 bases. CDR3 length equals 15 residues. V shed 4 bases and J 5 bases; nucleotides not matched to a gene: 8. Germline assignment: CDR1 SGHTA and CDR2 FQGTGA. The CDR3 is CASSSPPAGDNEQFF. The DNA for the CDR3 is TGTGCCAGCAGCTCGCCGCCGGCGGGGGACAATGAGCAGTTCTTC.

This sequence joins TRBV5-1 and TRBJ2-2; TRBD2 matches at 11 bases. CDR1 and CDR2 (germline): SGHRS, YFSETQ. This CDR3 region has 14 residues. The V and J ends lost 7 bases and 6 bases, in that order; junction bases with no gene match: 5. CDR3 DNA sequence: TGCGCCAGCGGTAGCGGGGGGGCCGCCGGGGAGCTGTTTTTT. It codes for CASGSGGAAGELFF.

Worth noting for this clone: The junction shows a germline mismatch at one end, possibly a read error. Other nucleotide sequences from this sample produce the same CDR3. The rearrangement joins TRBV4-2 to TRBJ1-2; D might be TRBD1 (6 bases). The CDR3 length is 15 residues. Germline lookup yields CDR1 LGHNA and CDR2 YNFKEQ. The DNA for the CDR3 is TGTGCCAGTAGCCAAGATCATTTAGGGGGCTATGGCTACACCTTC. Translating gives CASSQDHLGGYGYTF.

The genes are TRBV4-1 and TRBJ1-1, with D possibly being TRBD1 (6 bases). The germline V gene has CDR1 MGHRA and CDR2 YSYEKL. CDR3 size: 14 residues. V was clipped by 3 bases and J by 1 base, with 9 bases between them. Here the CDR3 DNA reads TGCGCCAGCAGCCAGGGGGCGACGAACACTGAAGCTTTCTTT. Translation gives CASSQGATNTEAFF.

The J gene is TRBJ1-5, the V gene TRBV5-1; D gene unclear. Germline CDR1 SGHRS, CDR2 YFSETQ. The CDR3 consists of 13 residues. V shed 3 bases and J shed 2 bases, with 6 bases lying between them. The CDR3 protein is CASSYEGNQPQHF. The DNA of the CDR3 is TGCGCCAGCAGCTACGAGGGCAATCAGCCCCAGCATTTT.

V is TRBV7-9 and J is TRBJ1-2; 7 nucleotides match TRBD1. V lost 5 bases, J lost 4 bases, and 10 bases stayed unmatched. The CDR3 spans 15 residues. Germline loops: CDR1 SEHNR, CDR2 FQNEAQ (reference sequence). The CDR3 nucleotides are TGTGCCAGCAGCGCCCATGGGACAGCCGGCTATGGCTACACCTTC. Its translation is CASSAHGTAGYGYTF.

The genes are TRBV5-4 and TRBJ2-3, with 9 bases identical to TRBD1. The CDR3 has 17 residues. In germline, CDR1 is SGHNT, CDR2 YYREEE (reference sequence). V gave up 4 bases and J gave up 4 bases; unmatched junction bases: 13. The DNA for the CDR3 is TGTGCCAGCAGCCCCCCGTACCGGGGACAGGGCCCAGATACGCAGTATTTT. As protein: CASSPPYRGQGPDTQYF.

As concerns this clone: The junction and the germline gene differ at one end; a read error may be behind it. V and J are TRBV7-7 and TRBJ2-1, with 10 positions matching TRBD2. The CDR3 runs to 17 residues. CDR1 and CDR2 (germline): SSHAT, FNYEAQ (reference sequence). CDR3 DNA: TGTGCTAGCAGCCCGTCGTACAACCAGCGGGGGGGCAATGAGCAGTTCTTC. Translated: CASSPSYNQRGGNEQFF.

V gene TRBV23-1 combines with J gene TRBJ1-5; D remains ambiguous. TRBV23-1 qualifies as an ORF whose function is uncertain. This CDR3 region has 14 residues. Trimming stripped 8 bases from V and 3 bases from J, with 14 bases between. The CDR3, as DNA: TGCGCCAGCCCCGGGAGACTAAACAATCAGCCCCAGCATTTT. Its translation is CASPGRLNNQPQHF.

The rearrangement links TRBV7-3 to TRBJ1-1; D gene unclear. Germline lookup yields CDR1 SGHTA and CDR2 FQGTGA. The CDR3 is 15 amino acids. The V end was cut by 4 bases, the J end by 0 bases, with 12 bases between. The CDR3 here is CASSSIGGLNTEAFF. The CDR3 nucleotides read TGTGCCAGCAGCTCGATAGGAGGATTGAACACTGAAGCTTTCTTT.

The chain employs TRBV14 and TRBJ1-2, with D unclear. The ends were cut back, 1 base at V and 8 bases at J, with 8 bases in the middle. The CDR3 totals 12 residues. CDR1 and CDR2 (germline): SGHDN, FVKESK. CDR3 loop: CASSQGGQGYTF. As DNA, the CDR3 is TGTGCCAGCAGCCAAGGAGGGCAAGGCTACACCTTC. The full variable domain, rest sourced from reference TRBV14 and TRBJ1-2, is EAGVTQFPSHSVIEKGQTVTLRCDPISGHDNLYWYRRVMGKEIKFLLHFVKESKQDESGMPNNRFLAERTGGTYSTLKVQPAELEDSGVYFCASSQGGQGYTFGSGTRLTVV.

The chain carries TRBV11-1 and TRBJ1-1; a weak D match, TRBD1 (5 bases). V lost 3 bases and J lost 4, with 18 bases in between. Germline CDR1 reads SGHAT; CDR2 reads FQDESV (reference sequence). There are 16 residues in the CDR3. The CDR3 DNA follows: TGTGCCAGCAGCTTTGCCAAAAGGGGCGGAAGCACTGAAGCTTTCTTT. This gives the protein CASSFAKRGGSTEAFF.

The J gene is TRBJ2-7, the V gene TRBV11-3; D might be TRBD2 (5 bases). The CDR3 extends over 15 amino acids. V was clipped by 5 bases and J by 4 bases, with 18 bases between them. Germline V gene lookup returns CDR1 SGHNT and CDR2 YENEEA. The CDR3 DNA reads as TGTGCCAGCAGCCCTCGGGAAGCGTACAATTACGAGCAGTACTTC. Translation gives CASSPREAYNYEQYF.